This T cell receptor beta chain was recorded in a study of tumor-infiltrating lymphocytes in primary liver carcinoma. Study information: Patients of both sexes were 30 to 69 years old.

Broader study findings: Since the samples were bulk and unsorted, the CD4+ and CD8+ repertoires were not compared.

From roughly 0.5 ug total RNA, TCR beta cDNA was generated with a primer in the constant region. Three nested multiplex PCR rounds, a slightly modified ARM-PCR, produced the libraries for TCR beta. The first two PCR rounds used TRBV1-TRBV30 primers with a Cbeta primer, roughly 10 cycles each. TCRdb itself ran the multiplex PCR reads through MiXCR, one entry per CDR3 protein. The sample yields approximately 330,000 distinct CDR3 sequences, about 65% seen once. V was clipped by 6 bases and J by 7 bases; unmatched bases: 9. The CDR3 extends over 15 amino acids. Germline CDR1 reads MNHNY; CDR2 reads SVGAGI (reference sequence). Unsorted whole blood yielded the blood RNA, and germline DNA was also extracted. With chronic HBV infection, the patients were also treatment-naive. This clonotype was seen repeatedly, ten times or more. Its target is unknown.

The receptor was isolated from a middle-aged man with primary liver carcinoma and hepatitis B virus infection. The rearrangement joins TRBV6-6 to TRBJ2-1; TRBD1 agrees at 10 bases. Sequences were obtained from peripheral blood. The CDR3 nucleotides are TGTGCCAGCAGCCACCGACCGGGACAGGGGAATGAGCAGTTCTTC. Translation gives CASSHRPGQGNEQFF.